The clone carrying this T cell receptor beta chain showed up just once. Its antigen is currently unknown. This CDR3 comprises 15 residues. The V end lost 3 bases, the J end lost 2 bases, and 13 bases lay between the germline ends. Germline V gene data show CDR1 as SGHNT and CDR2 as YYREEE (reference sequence). The data stem from a study of CD8 T cells in Susac syndrome. Regarding the study as a whole: It was acknowledged in the study that its TCR sequencing and HLA analysis involved a relatively small number of individuals.

RNA was extracted with the RNeasy kit, and a quantity of about 0.45 to 1 ug was reverse transcribed using random hexamers. TCRdb reprocessed the immunoSEQ multiplex PCR reads via MiXCR and lists one record per CDR3 protein. This table holds 250,000 to 300,000 distinct CDR3 sequences, 70% to 90% found once. This sequence joins TRBV5-4 and TRBJ2-3; D ambiguous. The receptor's source is a human donor with multiple sclerosis. Sequencing input: CD8+ T cells from PBMCs. CDR3: CASSSNTEATDTQYF. The CDR3 coding sequence is TGTGCCAGCAGCTCAAATACCGAAGCCACAGATACGCAGTATTTT.